The 24 T cell receptor beta chains reported below all come from one sample, sequenced in a study of PD-1 blockade in classical Hodgkin lymphoma. The time point here: newly diagnosed, previously untreated cHL patient sample. By magnetic negative selection, CD8+ T cells were isolated from the thawed PBMCs. TCRdb's table, derived via immunoSEQ multiplex PCR, lists solely in-frame clones and lacks some. The table shows fewer than 10,000 clones, with approximately 91% occurring only once. The sample was CD8+ T cells from blood. These receptors originate from a human donor with classical Hodgkin lymphoma.

This chain links TRBV29-1 with TRBJ1-1; D remains ambiguous. V was clipped by 5 bases and J by 8 bases, with 9 bases between them. The germline CDR1 and CDR2 sequences are SQVTM and ANQGSEA. The length of the CDR3 is 10 residues. This CDR3 reads CSVSSVEAFF. The CDR3 DNA is TGCAGCGTTTCAAGCGTAGAAGCTTTCTTT. Full variable domain (rest looked up from reference TRBV29-1 and TRBJ1-1): SAVISQKPSRDICQRGTSLTIQCQVDSQVTMMFWYRQQPGQSLTLIATANQGSEATYESGFVIDKFPISRPNLTFSTLTVSNMSPEDSSIYLCSVSSVEAFFGQGTRLTVV.

The V and J genes are TRBV28 and TRBJ2-7, with a possible D match to TRBD1 (6 bases). Germline lookup yields CDR1 MDHEN and CDR2 SYDVKM. CDR3 length: 15 amino acids. Trimming removed 5 bases from V and 3 bases from J, with 17 bases in between. The CDR3 bases are TGTGCCAGCAGTCTCAGACCAGGGGAAAGCTACGAGCAGTACTTC. This codes for CASSLRPGESYEQYF.

The chain joins TRBV25-1 to TRBJ1-2, with D uncertain. The V end was cut by 0 bases, the J end by 0 bases, with 8 bases between. The CDR3 has 15 residues. CDR1 MGHDK and CDR2 SYGVNS come from the germline V gene. DNA for the CDR3: TGTGCCAGCAGTGAATACGACCAGCCTAACTATGGCTACACCTTC. Amino acids: CASSEYDQPNYGYTF.

This sequence joins TRBV4-1 and TRBJ2-7; 7 bases match TRBD1. The germline V gene has CDR1 MGHRA and CDR2 YSYEKL. V lost 5 bases, J lost 0 bases, and 4 bases stayed unmatched. CDR3 length: 14 amino acids. The CDR3 is CASSARDSSYEQYF. The CDR3 DNA reads as TGCGCCAGCAGCGCACGGGACAGCTCCTACGAGCAGTACTTC.

The chain employs TRBV7-2 and TRBJ1-6; D gene ambiguous. Germline CDR1 SGHTA, CDR2 FQGNSA. Trimming removed 0 bases from V and 9 bases from J, with 18 bases in between. The CDR3 is made up of 17 amino acids. CDR3 residues: CASSLALGSIYGSPLHF. As DNA, the CDR3 is TGTGCCAGCAGCTTAGCGCTGGGGTCAATCTATGGTTCACCCCTCCACTTT.

The chain carries TRBV2 and TRBJ2-7; the D is unclear. This CDR3 region has 14 residues. The V and J ends lost 6 bases and 2 bases respectively, with 14 bases between them. Germline V CDR1 and CDR2: SNHLY, FYNNEI. CDR3 sequence reads: CASRGSLETYEQYF. In DNA form, the CDR3 reads TGTGCCAGCAGGGGGTCCTTGGAGACCTACGAGCAGTACTTC.

In regard to this clone: At one end, the junction sequence differs from germline, possibly due to a read error. J is TRBJ2-2 and V is TRBV7-7; no definite D call. The CDR3 runs to 16 residues. From germline, CDR1 is SSHAT and CDR2 FNYEAQ (reference sequence). This CDR3 reads CASSFEVFGSTGELFF. CDR3 in DNA: TGTGCTAGCAGCTTCGAGGTCTTCGGCAGTACAGGGGAGCTGTTTTTT.

The CDR3 nucleotides read TGTGCCAGCAGCTTATGGAGGGGGCGCGGGACTAGCGGAAACTACGAGCAGTACTTC. This encodes CASSLWRGRGTSGNYEQYF. The chain is built from TRBV11-2 and TRBJ2-7; 11 nucleotides agree with TRBD2. The germline gives CDR1 SGHAT, CDR2 FQNNGV. Unmatched junction bases numbered 15, after V lost 2 bases and J lost 3 bases. The CDR3 runs to 19 residues.

The chain is built from TRBV28 and TRBJ2-1; D is ambiguous. Trimming pared 1 base from V and 0 bases from J, leaving 16 bases between. The CDR3 loop spans 18 amino acids. Germline V gene lookup returns CDR1 MDHEN and CDR2 SYDVKM. DNA for the CDR3: TGTGCCAGCAGTTTATTGTCTGGAGCCCGAGGCTCCTACAATGAGCAGTTCTTC. Amino acids: CASSLLSGARGSYNEQFF.

The chain employs TRBV7-2 and TRBJ2-7; D unclear. The CDR3 covers 13 residues. Trimming cost V 7 bases and J 2 bases, with 12 bases left between them. Germline-derived CDR1 and CDR2 are SGHTA and FQGNSA. DNA of the CDR3: TGTGCCAGCAAAGGTCTTCTCGCCTACGAGCAGTACTTC. Translated, it gives CASKGLLAYEQYF.

This chain connects TRBV6-4 to TRBJ2-3, with TRBD2 identical over 12 bases. Germline values: CDR1 MRHNA, CDR2 SNTAGT. CDR3 size: 15 residues. Trimming took 5 bases from V and 5 from J; bases not matched to a gene: 5. CDR3 DNA sequence: TGTGCCAGCAGTCAGCTAGCGGGGGGGCAAGATACGCAGTATTTT. Protein: CASSQLAGGQDTQYF.

The chain combines TRBV27 with TRBJ2-7, with 14 bases matching TRBD2. This CDR3 has 17 amino acids. V shed 3 bases and J 3 bases; nucleotides not matched to a gene: 7. In germline, CDR1 is MNHEY, CDR2 SMNVEV (reference sequence). The CDR3 sequence is CASSFLPGTSGSYEQYF. For the CDR3, the DNA is TGTGCCAGCAGTTTCCTACCGGGGACTAGCGGGAGCTACGAGCAGTACTTC.

The chain employs TRBV6-1 and TRBJ2-3, with D possibly called TRBD1 or TRBD2 (6 bases each). Between the trimmed V and J ends, which lost 1 base and 5 bases, there was a span of 16 bases. This CDR3 has 16 amino acids. Germline V CDR1 and CDR2: MNHNS, SASEGT. The CDR3 protein is CASSEGARGQGDTQYF. Written as DNA, the CDR3 is TGTGCCAGCAGTGAAGGGGCCCGGGGGCAAGGAGATACGCAGTATTTT.

This chain connects TRBV7-2 to TRBJ2-3; no reliable D call. V lost 1 base, J lost 0 bases, and 5 bases lay in between. Germline lookup yields CDR1 SGHTA and CDR2 FQGNSA. The CDR3 is 14 residues long. CDR3 protein: CASSLVPSTDTQYF. CDR3 bases: TGTGCCAGCAGCTTAGTCCCTAGCACAGATACGCAGTATTTT. Filled out from reference TRBV7-2 and TRBJ2-3, the complete variable domain reads GAGVSQSPSNKVTEKGKDVELRCDPISGHTALYWYRQSLGQGLEFLIYFQGNSAPDKSGLPSDRFSAERTGGSVSTLTIQRTQQEDSAVYLCASSLVPSTDTQYFGPGTRLTVL.

J is TRBJ1-5 and V is TRBV4-3; a possible D gene is TRBD1 (6 bases). With 0 bases removed from V and 4 bases from J, the gap between germline ends came to 16 bases. Per germline, CDR1 LGHNA and CDR2 YSLEER. There are 17 residues in the CDR3. The CDR3 DNA reads as TGCGCCAGCAGCCAAGATTGGGGGGCAGGGGAGAATCAGCCCCAGCATTTT. Translated: CASSQDWGAGENQPQHF.

V is TRBV5-6 and J is TRBJ2-7; D is possibly TRBD1 (7 bases). Deletions cut 7 bases from V and 4 bases from J, with 21 bases between. The CDR3 is 15 residues long. Germline V CDR1 and CDR2: SGHDT, YYEEEE. CDR3 nucleotides: TGTGCCAGCCACCAGGGGGGTATGGGGCTATACGAGCAGTACTTC. Its protein product is CASHQGGMGLYEQYF.

In DNA, the CDR3 is TGTGCCAGCAGTGAAGTTGGGTCAGGGGTTGGGACAGATACGCAGTATTTT. It encodes CASSEVGSGVGTDTQYF. The chain joins TRBV2 to TRBJ2-3; tentative D call: TRBD1 (6 bases). Germline V CDR1 and CDR2: SNHLY, FYNNEI. CDR3 length: 17 amino acids. Trimming took 1 base from V and 3 from J, leaving 17 bases between them.

Worth noting for this clone: At one of its ends the junction is not consistent with the germline gene, which may arise from a read error. V and J are TRBV7-9 and TRBJ2-7, with a weak D call TRBD2 (7 bases). Germline values: CDR1 SEHNR, CDR2 FQNEAQ (reference sequence). This CDR3 is built from 14 residues. The CDR3 nucleotides are TGTGCCAGCAGGTTAGGGGGGGCCCCCTACGAGCAGTACTTC. Translated: CASRLGGAPYEQYF.

The chain couples TRBV16 to TRBJ2-7; D unresolved. Deletions cut 4 bases from V and 4 bases from J, with 17 bases between. Germline CDR1 and CDR2: KGHSY and FQNENV. The CDR3 extends over 15 amino acids. The CDR3 DNA sequence: TGTGCCAGCAGCCCCTCCCCTGACCAGTTATACGAGCAGTACTTC. Its translation is CASSPSPDQLYEQYF.

The chain carries TRBV5-4 and TRBJ2-7, with 8 bases matching TRBD1. The CDR3 sequence is 17 residues long. V shed 5 bases and J 1 base; nucleotides not matched to a gene: 14. Looked up from germline, CDR1 is SGHNT and CDR2 is YYREEE (reference sequence). The CDR3 nucleotides are TGTGCCAGCAGACGCAGGGGGCTCGGGCGACGTTCCTACGAGCAGTACTTC. This gives the protein CASRRRGLGRRSYEQYF.

The CDR3 DNA reads as TGTGCCATCAGTGAGTCTCTGGGAATTTCAGGTATAGAGCAAGAGACCCAGTACTTC. Amino acids: CAISESLGISGIEQETQYF. This sequence joins TRBV10-3 and TRBJ2-5; D not resolved. CDR1 is ENHRY and CDR2 is SYGVKD in the germline V gene. The CDR3 runs 19 residues. V lost 0 bases and J 2 bases, leaving 22 bases between the germline ends.

The chain has TRBV6-1 and TRBJ2-5, with TRBD2 identical over 11 bases. The CDR3 extends over 15 amino acids. The germline V gene encodes CDR1 MNHNS and CDR2 SASEGT. The junction had 1 base not matched to a gene; V was cut back by 2 bases and J by 2 bases. CDR3 in amino acids: CASSEIAGGQETQYF. CDR3 DNA sequence: TGTGCCAGCAGTGAAATAGCGGGGGGGCAAGAGACCCAGTACTTC.

The chain recombines TRBV21-1 with TRBJ2-7; the table's TRBD2 call for D was not verified on the DNA. TRBV21-1 is a known pseudogene. This CDR3 has 19 amino acids. CDR3 region: CASSTRGGAGGKSSYEQYF. The CDR3 DNA sequence: TGTGCCAGCAGCACCCGAGGGGGAGCGGGGGGGAAAAGCTCCTACGAGCAGTACTTC.

The chain couples TRBV4-1 to TRBJ1-2; maybe TRBD1 (6 bases). The CDR3 contains 14 residues. Deletions cut 2 bases from V and 4 bases from J, with 11 bases between. Germline V gene data show CDR1 as MGHRA and CDR2 as YSYEKL. The CDR3 DNA reads as TGCGCCAGCAGCCAATGGGGGGCGCGCTATGGCTACACCTTC. This encodes CASSQWGARYGYTF.